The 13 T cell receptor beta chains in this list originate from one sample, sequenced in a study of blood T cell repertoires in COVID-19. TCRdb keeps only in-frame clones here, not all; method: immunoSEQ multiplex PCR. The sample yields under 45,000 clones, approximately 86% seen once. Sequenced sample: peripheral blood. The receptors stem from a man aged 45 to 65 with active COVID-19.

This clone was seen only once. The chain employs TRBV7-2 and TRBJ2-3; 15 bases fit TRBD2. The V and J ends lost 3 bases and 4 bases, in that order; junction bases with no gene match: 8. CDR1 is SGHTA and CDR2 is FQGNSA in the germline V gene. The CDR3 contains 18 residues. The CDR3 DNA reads TGTGCCAGCAGCTTGAGGACTAGCGGGGGGGCCAACGCAGATACGCAGTATTTT. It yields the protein CASSLRTSGGANADTQYF.

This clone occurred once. DNA for the CDR3: TGTGCCAGCACCTATCGCATAGATAATTCACCCCTCCACTTT. Protein sequence: CASTYRIDNSPLHF. The V call is TRBV6-5, the J call TRBJ1-6; D is undetermined. The CDR3 contains 14 residues. Germline CDR1 MNHEY, CDR2 SVGAGI. V lost 7 bases and J lost 5, with 12 bases in between.

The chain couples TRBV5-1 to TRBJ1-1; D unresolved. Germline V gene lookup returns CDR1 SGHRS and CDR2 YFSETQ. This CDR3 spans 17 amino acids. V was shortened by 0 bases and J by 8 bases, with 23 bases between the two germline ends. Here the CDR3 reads CASSLALTFGARNEAFF. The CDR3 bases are TGCGCCAGCAGCTTGGCCTTGACGTTTGGAGCAAGAAACGAAGCTTTCTTT.

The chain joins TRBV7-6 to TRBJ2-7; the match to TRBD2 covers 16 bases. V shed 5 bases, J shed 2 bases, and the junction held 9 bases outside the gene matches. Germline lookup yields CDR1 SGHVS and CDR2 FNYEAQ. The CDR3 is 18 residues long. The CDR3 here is CASSASDGTSGRAYEQYF. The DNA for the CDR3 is TGTGCCAGCAGCGCGAGCGATGGGACTAGCGGGAGGGCCTACGAGCAGTACTTC.

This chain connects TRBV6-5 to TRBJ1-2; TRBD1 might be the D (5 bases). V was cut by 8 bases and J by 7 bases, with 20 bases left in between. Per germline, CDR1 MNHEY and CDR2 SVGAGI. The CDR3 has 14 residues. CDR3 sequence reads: CASGGTLGRGGYTF. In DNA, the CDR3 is TGTGCCAGCGGGGGGACTTTGGGGCGCGGTGGCTACACCTTC.

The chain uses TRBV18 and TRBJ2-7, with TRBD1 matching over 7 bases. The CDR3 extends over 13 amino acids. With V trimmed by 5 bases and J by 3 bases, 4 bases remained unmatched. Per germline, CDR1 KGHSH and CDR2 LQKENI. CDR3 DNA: TGTGCCAGCTCAGCACAGGGGCACTACGAGCAGTACTTC. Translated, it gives CASSAQGHYEQYF.

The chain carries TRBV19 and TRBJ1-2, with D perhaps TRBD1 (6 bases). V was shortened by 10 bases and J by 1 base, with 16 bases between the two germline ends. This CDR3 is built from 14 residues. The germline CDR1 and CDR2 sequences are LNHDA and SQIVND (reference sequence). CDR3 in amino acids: CATASVQGNYGYTF. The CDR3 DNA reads TGTGCCACCGCAAGTGTACAGGGTAACTATGGCTACACCTTC.

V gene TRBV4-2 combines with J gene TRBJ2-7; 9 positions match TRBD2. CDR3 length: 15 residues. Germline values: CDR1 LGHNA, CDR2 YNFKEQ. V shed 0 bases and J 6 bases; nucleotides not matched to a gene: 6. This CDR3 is CASSQEAGGFSEQYF. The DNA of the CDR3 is TGTGCCAGCAGCCAAGAAGCGGGAGGTTTCTCCGAGCAGTACTTC.

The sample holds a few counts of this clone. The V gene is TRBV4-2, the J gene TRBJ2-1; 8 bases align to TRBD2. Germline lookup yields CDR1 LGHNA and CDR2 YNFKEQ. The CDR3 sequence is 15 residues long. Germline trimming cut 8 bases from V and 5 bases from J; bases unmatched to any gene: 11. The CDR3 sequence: CASSTSGAGDNEQFF. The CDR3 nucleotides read TGTGCCAGCTCGACCTCGGGAGCGGGAGACAATGAGCAGTTCTTC.

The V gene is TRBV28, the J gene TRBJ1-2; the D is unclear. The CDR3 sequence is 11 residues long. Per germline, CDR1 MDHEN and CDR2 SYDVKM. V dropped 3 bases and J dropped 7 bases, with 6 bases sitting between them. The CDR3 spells CASSFPGGYTF. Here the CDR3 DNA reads TGTGCCAGCAGTTTTCCAGGTGGCTACACCTTC.

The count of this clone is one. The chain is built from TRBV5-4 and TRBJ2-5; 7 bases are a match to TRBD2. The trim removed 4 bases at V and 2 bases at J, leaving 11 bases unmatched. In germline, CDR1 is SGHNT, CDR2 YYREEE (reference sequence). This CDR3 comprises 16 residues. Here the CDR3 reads CASSTIAGPRQETQYF. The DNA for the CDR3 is TGTGCCAGCAGCACCATAGCGGGTCCGAGGCAAGAGACCCAGTACTTC.

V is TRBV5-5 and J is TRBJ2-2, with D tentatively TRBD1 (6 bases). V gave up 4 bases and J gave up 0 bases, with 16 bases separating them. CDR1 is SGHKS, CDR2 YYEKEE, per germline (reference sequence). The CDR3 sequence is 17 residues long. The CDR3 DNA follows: TGTGCCAGCAGCAAAAACGCGGACAGTGCGAACACCGGGGAGCTGTTTTTT. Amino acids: CASSKNADSANTGELFF.

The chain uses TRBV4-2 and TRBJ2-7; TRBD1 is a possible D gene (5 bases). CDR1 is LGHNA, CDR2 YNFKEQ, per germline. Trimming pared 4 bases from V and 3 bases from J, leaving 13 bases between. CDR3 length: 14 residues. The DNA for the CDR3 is TGTGCCAGCAGCCCCAGGGTGATGCGCTACGAGCAGTACTTC. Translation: CASSPRVMRYEQYF.